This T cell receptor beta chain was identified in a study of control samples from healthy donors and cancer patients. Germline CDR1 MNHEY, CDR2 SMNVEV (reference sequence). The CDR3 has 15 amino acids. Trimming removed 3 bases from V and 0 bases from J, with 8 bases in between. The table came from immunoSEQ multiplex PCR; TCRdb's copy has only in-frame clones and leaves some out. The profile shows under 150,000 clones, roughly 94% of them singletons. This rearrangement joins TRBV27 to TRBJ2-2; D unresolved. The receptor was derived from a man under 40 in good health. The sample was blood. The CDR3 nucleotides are TGTGCCAGCAGTTTGGGCGTTTCGAACACCGGGGAGCTGTTTTTT. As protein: CASSLGVSNTGELFF.